What follows describes a single TCR beta chain. These data come from a study of cytomegalovirus exposure and HLA in healthy donors. The PCR was carried out with 60 Vbeta primers and 13 Jbeta primers. Clones were read by immunoSEQ multiplex PCR, and TCRdb kept only the in-frame ones, dropping some. Its table records approximately 140,000 clones. V was cut by 4 bases and J by 4 bases, with 13 bases left in between. The V gene's germline CDR1 is MDHEN and CDR2 SYDVKM. This CDR3 contains 15 residues. This sequence joins TRBV28 and TRBJ2-2, with a weak D call TRBD2 (6 bases). The receptor was isolated from a woman in her forties or fifties in good health and CMV-seronegative. The source material was PBMCs. Here the CDR3 DNA reads TGTGCCAGCAGTTCTAGCGAAAGAGCCACCGGGGAGCTGTTTTTT. Translation: CASSSSERATGELFF.